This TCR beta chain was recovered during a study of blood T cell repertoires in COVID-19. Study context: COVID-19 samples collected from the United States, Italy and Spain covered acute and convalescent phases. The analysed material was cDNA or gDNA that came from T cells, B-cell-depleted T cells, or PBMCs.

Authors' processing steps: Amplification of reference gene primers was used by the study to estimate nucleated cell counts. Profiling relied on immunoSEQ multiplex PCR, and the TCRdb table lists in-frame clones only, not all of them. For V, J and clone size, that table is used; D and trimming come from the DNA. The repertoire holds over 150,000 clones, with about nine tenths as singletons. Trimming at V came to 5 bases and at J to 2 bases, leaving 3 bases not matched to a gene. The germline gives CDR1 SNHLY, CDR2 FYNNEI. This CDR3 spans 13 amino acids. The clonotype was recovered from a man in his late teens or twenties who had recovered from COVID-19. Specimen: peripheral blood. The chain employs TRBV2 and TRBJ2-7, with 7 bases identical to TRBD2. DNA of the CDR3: TGTGCCAGCAGTCTAGCGGAAGCCTACGAGCAGTACTTC. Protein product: CASSLAEAYEQYF. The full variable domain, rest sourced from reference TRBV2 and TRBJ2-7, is EPEVTQTPSHQVTQMGQEVILRCVPISNHLYFYWYRQILGQKVEFLVSFYNNEISEKSEIFDDQFSVERPDGSNFTLKIRSTKLEDSAMYFCASSLAEAYEQYFGPGTRLTVT.